Following are 19 T cell receptor beta chains from one sample sequenced in a study of cytomegalovirus exposure and HLA in healthy donors. The PCR made use of 60 Vbeta and 13 Jbeta primers. This table comes from immunoSEQ multiplex PCR, and its TCRdb copy is limited to in-frame clones, with some not included. The data contain 150,000 to 200,000 clones, about 81% of them singletons. The sequenced material came from PBMCs. The receptors shown here come from a woman under 30 in good health and CMV-seronegative.

This clone was recorded only once. V and J are TRBV5-4 and TRBJ1-2; D is uncertain. Germline CDR1 SGHNT, CDR2 YYREEE (reference sequence). This CDR3 is built from 15 residues. V lost 0 bases and J 4 bases, leaving 13 bases between the germline ends. The CDR3 DNA reads TGTGCCAGCAGCTTGGCTGACATTGGAACCTATGGCTACACCTTC. It encodes CASSLADIGTYGYTF.

This chain links TRBV6-1 with TRBJ2-1; D gene unclear. Between the trimmed V and J ends, which lost 11 bases and 6 bases, there was a span of 11 bases. The CDR3 covers 11 residues. Germline CDR1 MNHNS, CDR2 SASEGT. The DNA of the CDR3 is TGTGCCTCCTACCTAGGCAATGAGCAGTTCTTC. Its translation: CASYLGNEQFF.

This clone was observed a handful of times. The chain combines TRBV4-1 with TRBJ2-7, with 9 bases matching TRBD2. With V trimmed by 0 bases and J by 2 bases, 5 bases remained unmatched. Germline CDR1 MGHRA, CDR2 YSYEKL. The CDR3 has 16 amino acids. The CDR3 reads CASSQDVASGTYEQYF. CDR3 coding DNA: TGCGCCAGCAGCCAAGACGTGGCTAGCGGGACCTACGAGCAGTACTTC.

The chain is built from TRBV13 and TRBJ2-7; tentative D call: TRBD2 (6 bases). Germline CDR1 and CDR2: PRHDT and FYEKMQ (reference sequence). The length of the CDR3 is 17 residues. V was shortened by 0 bases and J by 1 base, with 16 bases between the two germline ends. This chain's CDR3 is CASSLGGRGHFSYEQYF. CDR3 DNA sequence: TGTGCCAGCAGCTTAGGCGGGCGGGGTCACTTTTCCTACGAGCAGTACTTC. Full variable domain (remainder filled in from reference TRBV13 and TRBJ2-7): AAGVIQSPRHLIKEKRETATLKCYPIPRHDTVYWYQQGPGQDPQFLISFYEKMQSDKGSIPDRFSAQQFSDYHSELNMSSLELGDSALYFCASSLGGRGHFSYEQYFGPGTRLTVT.

This CDR3 reads CASSYRSPLGTDTQYF. CDR3 DNA sequence: TGTGCCAGCAGCTATAGGAGTCCCCTGGGCACAGATACGCAGTATTTT. The chain is built from TRBV7-9 and TRBJ2-3; D gene uncertain. V was shortened by 4 bases and J by 1 base, with 15 bases between the two germline ends. Germline CDR1 is SEHNR and CDR2 is FQNEAQ (reference sequence). CDR3 length equals 16 residues. The whole variable domain, filled in from reference TRBV7-9 and TRBJ2-3, reads DTGVSQNPRHKITKRGQNVTFRCDPISEHNRLYWYRQTLGQGPEFLTYFQNEAQLEKSRLLSDRFSAERPKGSFSTLEIQRTEQGDSAMYLCASSYRSPLGTDTQYFGPGTRLTVL.

V is TRBV7-2 and J is TRBJ1-3; TRBD1 matches 9 bases. In germline, CDR1 is SGHTA, CDR2 FQGNSA. The CDR3 covers 15 residues. V shed 5 bases, J shed 3 bases, and the junction held 5 bases outside the gene matches. The CDR3 DNA reads as TGTGCCAGCAGCGTGGGACAGGGAGGTGGAAACACCATATATTTT. Translating gives CASSVGQGGGNTIYF.

This clone came up a few times. The J gene is TRBJ1-3, the V gene TRBV5-1; tentative D call: TRBD1 (5 bases). The length of the CDR3 is 15 residues. Germline CDR1 and CDR2: SGHRS and YFSETQ. Trimming shortened V by 1 base and J by 5 bases, and 13 bases separated the two germline ends. The CDR3 nucleotides are TGCGCCAGCAGCTTGTCTGGACAACTAAGAAACACCATATATTTT. It specifies CASSLSGQLRNTIYF.

The chain combines TRBV6-5 with TRBJ2-1; perhaps TRBD1 as D (6 bases). This CDR3 has 13 residues. From germline, CDR1 is MNHEY and CDR2 SVGAGI. The V end was cut by 5 bases, the J end by 7 bases, with 12 bases between. The CDR3 protein is CASSHGRGNEQFF. CDR3 nucleotides: TGTGCCAGCAGTCACGGAAGGGGGAATGAGCAGTTCTTC.

This chain uses TRBV4-1 with TRBJ2-3, with TRBD1 as a possible D gene (6 bases). Germline V gives CDR1 MGHRA, CDR2 YSYEKL. The CDR3 extends over 15 amino acids. Trimming took 1 base from V and 2 from J, leaving 10 bases between them. CDR3 sequence: CASSQVGAFTDTQYF. In DNA, the CDR3 is TGCGCCAGCAGCCAAGTGGGGGCCTTCACAGATACGCAGTATTTT.

The CDR3 spells CASSFTADSPGYTF. The CDR3 nucleotides read TGTGCCAGCAGCTTTACTGCGGACAGCCCCGGCTACACCTTC. J is TRBJ1-2 and V is TRBV5-4; D is perhaps TRBD1 (6 bases). The length of the CDR3 is 14 residues. CDR1 and CDR2 (germline): SGHNT, YYREEE (reference sequence). V lost 2 bases and J 8 bases, leaving 16 bases between the germline ends. Full variable domain (outside the CDR3, taken from reference TRBV5-4 and TRBJ1-2): ETGVTQSPTHLIKTRGQQVTLRCSSQSGHNTVSWYQQALGQGPQFIFQYYREEENGRGNFPPRFSGLQFPNYSSELNVNALELDDSALYLCASSFTADSPGYTFGSGTRLTVV.

This clone turned up a few times. This chain links TRBV28 with TRBJ1-5, with 8 positions matching TRBD1. Germline CDR1 MDHEN, CDR2 SYDVKM. J gave up 0 bases and V 7 bases, and 17 bases lay outside the gene matches. The CDR3 has 19 residues. The CDR3 sequence is CASTDPATGVFYSNQPQHF. The CDR3 coding sequence is TGTGCCAGCACCGACCCGGCGACAGGGGTTTTTTATAGCAATCAGCCCCAGCATTTT. The full variable domain, with the rest looked up from reference TRBV28 and TRBJ1-5, is DVKVTQSSRYLVKRTGEKVFLECVQDMDHENMFWYRQDPGLGLRLIYFSYDVKMKEKGDIPEGYSVSREKKERFSLILESASTNQTSMYLCASTDPATGVFYSNQPQHFGDGTRLSIL.

The V gene is TRBV19, the J gene TRBJ2-2; 11 bases agree with TRBD2. V was pared by 6 bases and J by 4 bases, with 7 bases of the junction left unmatched. CDR1 and CDR2 (germline): LNHDA, SQIVND (reference sequence). This CDR3 is built from 16 residues. In DNA, the CDR3 is TGTGCCAGTAGCCGTAGCGGGAGGGCCGTCACCGGGGAGCTGTTTTTT. It codes for CASSRSGRAVTGELFF. The whole variable domain, filled in from reference TRBV19 and TRBJ2-2, reads DGGITQSPKYLFRKEGQNVTLSCEQNLNHDAMYWYRQDPGQGLRLIYYSQIVNDFQKGDIAEGYSVSREKKESFPLTVTSAQKNPTAFYLCASSRSGRAVTGELFFGEGSRLTVL.

This rearrangement joins TRBV9 to TRBJ1-4, with 8 bases fitting TRBD1. Per germline, CDR1 SGDLS and CDR2 YYNGEE. CDR3 length: 16 amino acids. V lost 1 base and J lost 7; bases outside the gene matches: 9. The CDR3 protein is CASSVSWAGGGEKLFF. CDR3 coding DNA: TGTGCCAGCAGCGTATCCTGGGCAGGGGGCGGTGAAAAACTGTTTTTT.

The chain employs TRBV19 and TRBJ2-3; TRBD2 might be the D (5 bases). V gave up 6 bases and J gave up 8 bases, with 12 bases separating them. From germline, CDR1 is LNHDA and CDR2 SQIVND (reference sequence). This CDR3 has 12 amino acids. CDR3 sequence (DNA): TGTGCCAGTAGCTCGGATCGGGGTACGCAGTATTTT. Its protein is CASSSDRGTQYF.

The V call is TRBV25-1, the J call TRBJ2-1; tentatively, D is TRBD2 (6 bases). Trimming took off 2 bases at V and 9 bases at J, with 17 bases between the two ends. The CDR3 contains 15 residues. Looked up from germline, CDR1 is MGHDK and CDR2 is SYGVNS. Written as DNA, the CDR3 is TGTGCCAGCAGTGAACAGGGAGGCCTGGCCACTGAGCAGTTCTTC. Its protein is CASSEQGGLATEQFF. Using reference TRBV25-1 and TRBJ2-1 for the parts outside the CDR3, the full variable domain is EADIYQTPRYLVIGTGKKITLECSQTMGHDKMYWYQQDPGMELHLIHYSYGVNSTEKGDLSSESTVSRIRTEHFPLTLESARPSHTSQYLCASSEQGGLATEQFFGPGTRLTVL.

This clone was detected only once. This chain uses TRBV29-1 with TRBJ2-2, with D perhaps TRBD2 (6 bases). Germline V gives CDR1 SQVTM, CDR2 ANQGSEA. The length of the CDR3 is 14 residues. V shed 6 bases and J shed 3 bases, with 14 bases lying between them. CDR3 DNA sequence: TGCAGCGTCCCCAAGGAGGGATACACCGGGGAGCTGTTTTTT. Protein sequence: CSVPKEGYTGELFF.

This chain links TRBV2 with TRBJ2-7; no clear D. Germline assignment: CDR1 SNHLY and CDR2 FYNNEI. CDR3 length equals 14 residues. Trimming stripped 3 bases from V and 4 bases from J, with 13 bases between. CDR3 residues: CASSDRSPPYEQYF. The CDR3 bases are TGTGCCAGCAGTGACCGTAGTCCACCATACGAGCAGTACTTC.

This rearrangement joins TRBV18 to TRBJ1-2; TRBD1 is a possible D gene (6 bases). V was pared by 3 bases and J by 6 bases, with 11 bases between. CDR1 and CDR2 from the germline V gene are KGHSH and LQKENI. The CDR3 length is 13 residues. CDR3 coding DNA: TGTGCCAGCTCACCCTTGGACAGCGATGGCTACACCTTC. This codes for CASSPLDSDGYTF.

The chain combines TRBV27 with TRBJ1-4; 8 bases are a match to TRBD1. The germline gives CDR1 MNHEY, CDR2 SMNVEV (reference sequence). This CDR3 has 12 residues. Unmatched junction bases numbered 9, after V lost 4 bases and J lost 17 bases. The CDR3 loop reads CASSSLRGRIFF. CDR3 DNA: TGTGCCAGCAGTTCTCTCAGGGGGCGCATATTTTTT.